These T cell receptor beta chains were read from a single sample in a study of tumor-infiltrating lymphocytes in localized non-small cell lung cancer. TCRdb keeps only in-frame clones here, not all; method: immunoSEQ multiplex PCR. The sample has over 10,000 clones; approximately 85% are singletons. Sequencing was carried out using uninvolved lung tissue not adjacent to the tumor. Receptors were obtained from a human donor with non-small cell lung cancer. The CDR3 runs from the conserved cysteine through the conserved F or W. D genes are given only for firm matches. A clone size is listed for some rows: how often the clone was seen (once, few, many), or a class if it is expanded.

CDR3aa	CDR3nt	v_gene	j_gene	d_gene	abundance
CASSRVEGLASEQYF	TGTGCCAGCAGCAGAGTCGAGGGACTAGCGAGCGAGCAGTACTTC	TRBV7-2	TRBJ2-7	TRBD2	-
CASSPSARFSDEQYF	TGCGCCAGCAGCCCGTCGGCCCGTTTTAGCGACGAGCAGTACTTC	TRBV5-1	TRBJ2-7	-	few
CSVRAGGNEQYF	TGCAGCGTGAGGGCAGGGGGGAACGAGCAGTACTTC	TRBV29-1	TRBJ2-7	-	-
CASSLTGLRDEQYF	TGTGCCAGCAGCTTAACGGGGCTGCGGGACGAGCAGTACTTC	TRBV7-9	TRBJ2-7	-	-
CASSERTGNTGELFF	TGTGCCAGCAGTGAACGGACAGGGAATACCGGGGAGCTGTTTTTT	TRBV6-1	TRBJ2-2	TRBD1	-
CAISDAKTYGYTF	TGTGCCATCAGTGATGCCAAAACCTATGGCTACACCTTC	TRBV10-3	TRBJ1-2	-	once
CASSAGAENTQYF	TGTGCTAGCAGCGCAGGTGCAGAGAATACGCAGTATTTT	TRBV7-7	TRBJ2-3	-	few
CASNTGSSGNTIYF	TGTGCCAGCAATACAGGAAGCTCTGGAAACACCATATATTTT	TRBV6-6	TRBJ1-3	-	-
CASGPGQAWGNQPQHF	TGTGCCAGCGGTCCCGGACAGGCTTGGGGCAATCAGCCCCAGCATTTT	TRBV2	TRBJ1-5	TRBD1	few
CASSYSAGESQETQYF	TGTGCCAGCAGTTACTCAGCGGGAGAGTCCCAAGAGACCCAGTACTTC	TRBV6-6	TRBJ2-5	TRBD2	-
CASRMTGTSGRVDTQYF	TGTGCCAGCAGAATGACCGGGACTAGCGGGAGGGTAGATACGCAGTATTTT	TRBV5-4	TRBJ2-3	TRBD2	once
CASSLEVATEAFF	TGTGCCAGCAGCTTAGAGGTTGCCACTGAAGCTTTCTTT	TRBV7-6	TRBJ1-1	-	-
CSVARGAEGYTF	TGCAGCGTCGCACGGGGCGCGGAAGGCTACACCTTC	TRBV29-1	TRBJ1-2	-	-
CAIQAGQGNQPQHF	TGTGCCATTCAGGCGGGACAGGGCAATCAGCCCCAGCATTTT	TRBV30	TRBJ1-5	TRBD1	-
CASSQDLGGTGDSPLHF	TGCGCCAGCAGCCAAGATCTGGGCGGGACAGGGGATTCACCCCTCCACTTT	TRBV4-1	TRBJ1-6	TRBD1	-
CASSYSSGAPGGYEQYF	TGTGCCAGCAGCTACTCTAGCGGGGCACCAGGAGGATACGAGCAGTACTTC	TRBV14	TRBJ2-7	TRBD2	-
CASSRASTTYTDTQYF	TGCGCCAGCAGCCGCGCCTCGACTACCTACACAGATACGCAGTATTTT	TRBV4-1	TRBJ2-3	-	-
CSAQVGTGTNQPQHF	TGCAGCGCCCAGGTCGGGACAGGGACCAATCAGCCCCAGCATTTT	TRBV29-1	TRBJ1-5	TRBD1	once
CASSLAGMNTEAFF	TGTGCCAGCAGCTTAGCGGGAATGAACACTGAAGCTTTCTTT	TRBV7-8	TRBJ1-1	-	few
CASSPGNSGNTIYF	TGTGCCAGCAGCCCGGGGAACTCTGGAAACACCATATATTTT	TRBV7-9	TRBJ1-3	-	-
CASSSQGRAGELFF	TGTGCCAGCAGCTCCCAGGGAAGGGCCGGGGAGCTGTTTTTT	TRBV7-2	TRBJ2-2	-	-
CASSVGTGFYEQYF	TGTGCCAGCAGTGTCGGGACAGGGTTCTACGAGCAGTACTTC	TRBV6-5	TRBJ2-7	TRBD1	-
CASSLTGGPINQPQHF	TGTGCCAGCAGTTTAACAGGGGGTCCCATCAATCAGCCCCAGCATTTT	TRBV27	TRBJ1-5	TRBD1	-
CSVADGTTNEKLFF	TGCAGCGTTGCAGACGGGACAACTAATGAAAAACTGTTTTTT	TRBV29-1	TRBJ1-4	-	-
CASNPSPEWASGQYF	TGTGCCAGCAACCCATCACCCGAGTGGGCAAGCGGGCAGTACTTC	TRBV28	TRBJ2-7	-	-
CSGGQGYEQYF	TGCAGCGGAGGACAGGGCTACGAGCAGTACTTC	TRBV29-1	TRBJ2-7	TRBD1	once
CASSPGNRQTPTAFF	TGTGCCAGCAGTCCGGGGAATCGACAGACTCCAACGGCTTTCTTT	TRBV6-5	TRBJ1-1	-	-
CASSQGPREGADTQYF	TGTGCCAGCAGCCAGGGACCGCGGGAGGGAGCAGATACGCAGTATTTT	TRBV4-2	TRBJ2-3	TRBD2	-
CASSSLEGQGVGDTEAFF	TGTGCCAGCAGCTCCTTAGAGGGGCAGGGGGTCGGAGACACTGAAGCTTTCTTT	TRBV7-9	TRBJ1-1	TRBD1	once
CASSSGTGGSNQPQHF	TGTGCCAGCAGCTCCGGGACAGGGGGTAGCAATCAGCCCCAGCATTTT	TRBV5-6	TRBJ1-5	TRBD1	-
CASSLSRGGNEQFF	TGTGCCAGCAGTTTATCGCGGGGGGGAAATGAGCAGTTCTTC	TRBV28	TRBJ2-1	TRBD2	-
CASSELRLATDTQYF	TGTGCCAGCAGTGAATTGCGACTAGCCACAGATACGCAGTATTTT	TRBV6-1	TRBJ2-3	TRBD2	once
CASGLALSYEQYF	TGTGCCAGCGGGCTAGCGCTCTCCTACGAGCAGTACTTC	TRBV6-1	TRBJ2-7	-	-
CASSIEADGNEQFF	TGTGCCAGTAGTATAGAGGCTGATGGGAATGAGCAGTTCTTC	TRBV19	TRBJ2-1	-	-
CASNVQGAHTDTQYF	TGCGCCAGCAATGTCCAGGGGGCGCATACAGATACGCAGTATTTT	TRBV5-1	TRBJ2-3	TRBD1	-
CAKGRVHNQPQHF	TGTGCTAAGGGCCGAGTTCACAATCAGCCCCAGCATTTT	TRBV12-5	TRBJ1-5	-	-
CAWSVALVGTDTQYF	TGTGCCTGGAGTGTCGCCCTGGTAGGGACAGATACGCAGTATTTT	TRBV30	TRBJ2-3	-	-
CASSVQGRNTEAFF	TGTGCCAGCAGTGTCCAGGGGAGGAACACTGAAGCTTTCTTT	TRBV2	TRBJ1-1	-	-
CASSSGTLSGNTIYF	TGTGCCAGCTCGTCCGGGACTCTCTCTGGAAACACCATATATTTT	TRBV18	TRBJ1-3	-	few